The T cell receptor beta chain under discussion was sequenced for a study of beta chain features in type 1 diabetes (dated by TCRdb to 2016 to 2019). General notes on the study: Mean age, gender distribution, total cell number and subset yield were not different between patients and healthy donors. A total of around 110,000,000 sorted cells were examined across all samples, and a strong correlation was observed between cell number per subset and RNA yield. The study compared TCRB repertoires of sorted circulating CD4+ T cell subsets between recently diagnosed type 1 diabetes patients and matched healthy donors. Regulatory and stem cell-like memory subsets were obtained from only 8 patients and roughly eight healthy donors, while naive and central memory subsets were obtained from all 28 donors.

The entire amount of isolated RNA was reverse transcribed using the High Capacity cDNA Reverse Transcription Kit, so the sequenced TCRB transcripts were expressed ones. Naive, central memory and regulatory T cell samples underwent deep immunoSEQ sequencing, averaging about 3.5 million total reads per sample. Sorted cells were lysed in RLT buffer and RNA was extracted with DNase-treated RNeasy Micro or Mini kits, depending on cell number. Each cell subset was processed separately to prevent cross-contamination, with patient and healthy donor samples processed together. TCRB sequences were amplified from cDNA with the immunoSEQ multiplex PCR, producing 87-bp fragments spanning the CDR3 region. Sequencing of the amplicons was done on the Illumina HiSeq platform. As for how the authors treated the data: PCR bias was corrected computationally using synthetic template baselines, and reads within Hamming distance 2 were collapsed, with unmergeable singletons discarded. By aligning reads against IMGT, V, D and J genes, CDR3 length, and insertions or deletions at six rearrangement sites were assigned. Within each subset, clonotype counts were normalized to the number of sorted cells before true diversity and Gini coefficients were calculated with the tcR R package. Repertoire sharing was quantified using the overlap coefficient calculated on TCRB nucleotide sequences. As a proxy for the pre-selection repertoire, out-of-frame TCRB sequences from naive cells were analyzed. Drawn from immuneACCESS, this table holds only the in-frame rearrangements with V and J called that TCRdb kept. Clones are partly lost; checked studies trace under half to an unresolved V gene and leave the rest unexplained. V, J and clone size are taken as reported in that table, and D and trimming were inferred from the DNA itself. Across this sample there are a few hundred thousand clones, with over 10% seen only once. The ten largest clones take up approximately 0.01% of the sample.

Comments on this clone: Its antigen target is currently unknown. No much larger clone exists at a distance of one base, and base qualities are not known.

Trimming at the junction amounts to 4 bases on V and 8 bases on J, and the germline ends lie 14 bases apart. The CDR3 runs 14 amino acids, cysteine and phenylalanine included. Only the CDR3 DNA stays, 42 bases, in frame from base 1. Looking up the germline V gene yields CDR1 LGHNA and CDR2 YSLEER. Each donor gave one peripheral blood draw, averaging around 120 mL, which was collected into heparinised tubes. Using a panel that included CD45RO, CCR7, CD25, CD127, CD95 and CD27, naive, central memory, regulatory and stem cell-like memory CD4+ T cells were sorted on a BD FACSAria II. A purity above 98% was achieved for all sorted populations. Right away, PBMCs were isolated by Lymphoprep density gradient centrifugation and were stained directly, with no culture step. So that batch effects would be minimized, each experiment stained and sorted samples in pairs, pairing one healthy donor with one patient.

Overall study results and their limits: Because cDNA was sequenced instead of genomic DNA, highly expressing activated cells could be over-represented, though the groups showed no difference in activation or CD3 levels. Naive, central memory and regulatory TCRB repertoires appeared to be more alike among patients than among healthy donors. Only small numbers of individuals were included in the HLA sub-analyses, which left unresolved whether HLA type had any influence on TCRB rearrangement. Type 1 diabetes patients showed a moderate but significant shortening of TCRB CDR3 length in all four CD4+ subsets. Shorter templates might be favored by PCR, yet because patient and control samples were amplified and corrected together, any such skew would affect both groups equally. At VDJ recombination sites, patients with type 1 diabetes made fewer insertions and deleted more nucleotides, a pattern implying thymic rearrangement abnormalities.

Sequencing was performed on naive CD4+ T cells from blood. In light of the paper, this sample's cell subset or site label describes: true naive CD4+ T cells. This TCR was sampled from a woman under 30 with type 1 diabetes. This chain is built from TRBV4-3 and TRBJ1-4; no D segment can be confidently identified. The CDR3 protein: CASSRDGTAEKLFF. The DNA reads as follows: TGCGCCAGCAGCCGAGACGGAACAGCCGAAAAACTGTTTTTT.